What follows are 24 T cell receptor beta chains derived from one specimen sequenced in a study of Graves' ophthalmopathy and Graves' hyperthyroidism (dated by TCRdb to 2016 to 2018). Data came from an Illumina HiSeq 2000. For repertoire sequencing, the TCR beta CDR3 regions were amplified from RNA transcripts. A first-round RT-PCR used HTBI primers with the Qiagen OneStep RT-PCR kit, followed by a second-round multiplex PCR, size selection and purification. The public reads were quality trimmed at Q25 with fastp and then assembled into clones with MiXCR by TCRdb, keeping productive beta chains. Every CDR3 protein is listed once, alongside the most common genes and DNA of its rows. Here the sample has 200,000 to 300,000 distinct CDR3 sequences; around 50% occur a single time. The top ten constitute less than 50% of the sample. Sample: peripheral blood. The receptor source for this set is an adult man with Graves' ophthalmopathy.

The V and J genes are TRBV2 and TRBJ1-3; 8 bases agree with TRBD1. CDR3 length: 13 amino acids. Losses at the gene ends were 7 bases for V and 4 bases for J; bases not matched to a gene: 3. CDR1 and CDR2 (germline): SNHLY, FYNNEI. CDR3 nucleotide sequence: TGTGCCAGCACGCGGGACAGGGGAAACACCATATATTTT. Protein: CASTRDRGNTIYF. Supplemented by reference TRBV2 and TRBJ1-3, the full variable domain reads EPEVTQTPSHQVTQMGQEVILRCVPISNHLYFYWYRQILGQKVEFLVSFYNNEISEKSEIFDDQFSVERPDGSNFTLKIRSTKLEDSAMYFCASTRDRGNTIYFGEGSWLTVV.

The rearrangement links TRBV12-3 or TRBV12-4 to TRBJ2-5; 10 bases map to TRBD1. Losses at the gene ends were 5 bases for V and 1 base for J; bases not matched to a gene: 4. CDR3 length: 15 amino acids. The DNA of the CDR3 is TGTGCCAGCAGTAGACAGGGGGCCCCCCAAGAGACCCAGTACTTC. This gives the protein CASSRQGAPQETQYF.

The chain is built from TRBV27 and TRBJ1-4; D gene ambiguous. The CDR3 runs 16 residues. Germline V gene data show CDR1 as MNHEY and CDR2 as SMNVEV (reference sequence). V was cut by 0 bases and J by 0 bases, with 8 bases left in between. CDR3: CASSLSVGTTNEKLFF. For the CDR3, the DNA is TGTGCCAGCAGTTTATCGGTTGGGACAACTAATGAAAAACTGTTTTTT.

This clonotype was recorded once. The chain combines TRBV4-2 with TRBJ2-7, with D possibly being TRBD1 (5 bases). The CDR3 is 13 residues long. Germline assignment: CDR1 LGHNA and CDR2 YNFKEQ. The V end lost 1 base, the J end lost 3 bases, and 7 bases lay between the germline ends. CDR3 protein: CASSQVGDYEQYF. The CDR3 nucleotides read TGTGCCAGCAGCCAAGTAGGGGACTACGAGCAGTACTTC.

The gene calls are TRBV5-8 and TRBJ2-7, with D possibly matching TRBD2 (6 bases). Germline assignment: CDR1 SGHTS and CDR2 YDEGEE. V was trimmed by 3 bases and J by 5 bases, leaving 15 bases between them. This CDR3 region has 14 residues. The chain's CDR3 is CASSSTTGDNEQYF. The CDR3 DNA sequence: TGTGCCAGCAGCTCCACCACGGGAGACAACGAGCAGTACTTC.

This clonotype was detected a few times. V usage is TRBV11-2 and J usage is TRBJ1-2, with a tentative D call TRBD1 (5 bases). V was pared by 6 bases and J by 8 bases, with 22 bases between. CDR1 and CDR2 (germline): SGHAT, FQNNGV. The CDR3 is 15 amino acids. CDR3 in DNA: TGTGCCAGCAGAGGGACGGACCCTCGGAATAGGGGCTACACCTTC. Its translation: CASRGTDPRNRGYTF.

V is TRBV28 and J is TRBJ2-7; weak D call: TRBD1 (6 bases). The CDR3 extends over 11 amino acids. V was clipped by 8 bases and J by 3 bases, with 8 bases between them. Germline V gives CDR1 MDHEN, CDR2 SYDVKM. The CDR3 nucleotides read TGTGCCAGCCGGGACAACTACGAGCAGTACTTC. It specifies CASRDNYEQYF.

The V and J genes are TRBV5-8 and TRBJ1-1; possibly TRBD1 for D (6 bases). CDR3 length: 15 residues. Germline CDR1 reads SGHTS; CDR2 reads YDEGEE. Trimming left V 4 bases short and J 0 bases short, with 13 bases between. The CDR3 loop is CASSVQGAMNTEAFF. The CDR3 bases are TGTGCCAGCAGCGTACAGGGTGCCATGAACACTGAAGCTTTCTTT.

This clonotype has only a few counts. The chain recombines TRBV6-6 with TRBJ1-1, with a possible D match to TRBD1 (6 bases). The length of the CDR3 is 15 residues. The germline gives CDR1 MNHNY, CDR2 SVGAGI (reference sequence). Trimming took off 5 bases at V and 5 bases at J, with 18 bases between the two ends. CDR3 protein: CASSEWGGDGTEAFF. The CDR3 nucleotides read TGTGCCAGCAGTGAATGGGGGGGCGACGGGACTGAAGCTTTCTTT.

This clonotype was seen only a few times. V usage is TRBV7-9 and J usage is TRBJ2-2; 7 bases line up with TRBD1. V was pared by 4 bases and J by 4 bases, with 9 bases of the junction left unmatched. Per the germline V gene, CDR1 is SEHNR and CDR2 is FQNEAQ (reference sequence). This CDR3 spans 16 amino acids. CDR3 coding DNA: TGTGCCAGCAGCTCCCAGACAGGGATTCGCACCGGGGAGCTGTTTTTT. This codes for CASSSQTGIRTGELFF.

The chain links TRBV11-2 to TRBJ1-6, with 11 bases aligning to TRBD1. V dropped 5 bases and J dropped 9; count of bases not matched to a gene: 6. This CDR3 has 15 amino acids. From germline, CDR1 is SGHAT and CDR2 FQNNGV. The CDR3 sequence is CASSPGTGGSSPLHF. The CDR3 DNA sequence: TGTGCCAGCAGCCCCGGGACAGGGGGTTCTTCACCCCTCCACTTT.

The chain links TRBV7-6 to TRBJ2-7, with unresolved D. The germline gives CDR1 SGHVS, CDR2 FNYEAQ. This CDR3 has 15 residues. Trimming took off 1 base at V and 6 bases at J, with 16 bases between the two ends. As DNA, the CDR3 is TGTGCCAGCAGCTTAGACATTAATCTCCTCCGCGAGCAGTACTTC. Its translation is CASSLDINLLREQYF.

Remarks on this clonotype: A much larger clone differs from this one at a single base, so this may be a read error. No conserved phenylalanine or tryptophan ends this CDR3, so it is likely a read error. The chain carries TRBV10-2 and TRBJ1-1; no definite D call. Germline V CDR1 and CDR2: WSHSY, SAAADI. There are 11 residues in the CDR3. V gave up 4 bases and J gave up 4 bases, with 4 bases separating them. The CDR3 DNA reads as TGCGCCAGCAGTGGTAGCACTGAAGCTTTCCTT. Amino acid sequence: CASSGSTEAFL.

The table lists this clonotype with a few counts. The rearrangement links TRBV6-1 to TRBJ1-5, with TRBD1 matching over 7 bases. The CDR3 covers 15 residues. Trimming took 1 base from V and 6 from J; bases not matched to a gene: 6. Germline V CDR1 and CDR2: MNHNS, SASEGT. This CDR3 reads CASSEGGTDPQPQHF. The CDR3, as DNA: TGTGCCAGCAGTGAAGGTGGGACAGATCCTCAGCCCCAGCATTTT.

The V and J genes are TRBV7-9 and TRBJ2-5; D unresolved. This CDR3 region has 13 residues. V dropped 4 bases and J dropped 1 base, with 7 bases sitting between them. CDR1 is SEHNR and CDR2 is FQNEAQ in the germline V gene (reference sequence). This CDR3 is CASSSDVQETQYF. The CDR3 DNA is TGTGCCAGCAGCTCGGACGTCCAAGAGACCCAGTACTTC.

The chain employs TRBV20-1 and TRBJ2-2, with 9 bases matching TRBD1. The germline gives CDR1 DFQATT, CDR2 SNEGSKA (reference sequence). V dropped 0 bases and J dropped 3; count of bases not matched to a gene: 11. The CDR3 covers 18 residues. In nucleotides, the CDR3 is TGCAGTGCTAGAGAACCTGGACAGGGGCGGGAACACACCGGGGAGCTGTTTTTT. Amino acids: CSAREPGQGREHTGELFF.

Only a few counts were recorded for this clonotype. The chain combines TRBV9 with TRBJ1-5; TRBD1 is a possible D gene (6 bases). With 4 bases removed from V and 5 bases from J, the gap between germline ends came to 10 bases. The CDR3 length is 13 residues. Germline lookup yields CDR1 SGDLS and CDR2 YYNGEE. The CDR3 DNA reads as TGTGCCAGCAGCCTACAGGGAGATCAGCCCCAGCATTTT. Protein: CASSLQGDQPQHF.

The chain combines TRBV2 with TRBJ1-5, with D unclear. V shed 6 bases and J shed 3 bases, with 18 bases lying between them. CDR1 and CDR2 from the germline V gene are SNHLY and FYNNEI. CDR3 length equals 16 residues. For the CDR3, the DNA is TGTGCCAGCAGCCAAGGTGGTGCCCTTCTCAATCAGCCCCAGCATTTT. It translates to CASSQGGALLNQPQHF.

This clonotype has only a few counts. The chain combines TRBV7-6 with TRBJ1-3, with D perhaps matching TRBD1 (5 bases). The V end lost 2 bases, the J end lost 2 bases, and 10 bases lay between the germline ends. CDR1 is SGHVS, CDR2 FNYEAQ, per germline. The CDR3 covers 15 residues. The chain's CDR3 is CASSLSRAPGNTIYF. CDR3 bases: TGTGCCAGCAGCTTATCCAGGGCACCTGGAAACACCATATATTTT.

The chain links TRBV19 to TRBJ1-1; TRBD1 matches 8 bases. V shed 3 bases and J 1 base; nucleotides not matched to a gene: 10. Germline loops: CDR1 LNHDA, CDR2 SQIVND (reference sequence). The CDR3 is made up of 17 amino acids. This chain's CDR3 is CASSMGGSGTGNTEAFF. In DNA form, the CDR3 reads TGTGCCAGTAGTATGGGGGGATCCGGGACAGGGAACACTGAAGCTTTCTTT. Full variable domain (remainder filled in from reference TRBV19 and TRBJ1-1): DGGITQSPKYLFRKEGQNVTLSCEQNLNHDAMYWYRQDPGQGLRLIYYSQIVNDFQKGDIAEGYSVSREKKESFPLTVTSAQKNPTAFYLCASSMGGSGTGNTEAFFGQGTRLTVV.

This clonotype was seen only a few times. V is TRBV12-3 or TRBV12-4 and J is TRBJ2-6; 9 nucleotides line up with TRBD1. This CDR3 is 17 amino acids long. With 6 bases clipped from V and 4 bases from J, the junction kept 10 bases outside the gene matches. The CDR3 reads CASSSWDRVAGANVLTF. CDR3 DNA sequence: TGTGCCAGCAGCTCTTGGGACAGGGTGGCGGGGGCCAACGTCCTGACTTTC.

This chain's CDR3 is CASTQGGDQPQHF. DNA for the CDR3: TGCGCCAGCACTCAAGGGGGGGATCAGCCCCAGCATTTT. The chain employs TRBV10-2 and TRBJ1-5; D perhaps matches TRBD1 (6 bases). CDR3 size: 13 residues. Trimming took 7 bases from V and 5 from J, leaving 12 bases between them. Germline CDR1 and CDR2: WSHSY and SAAADI.

This clonotype came up once. The chain combines TRBV5-1 with TRBJ1-4; weak D call: TRBD1 (5 bases). This CDR3 is 16 amino acids long. V shed 3 bases and J shed 0 bases, with 12 bases lying between them. Germline CDR1 reads SGHRS; CDR2 reads YFSETQ. The CDR3 bases are TGCGCCAGCAGCTCTGGGACTTTTGCAACTAATGAAAAACTGTTTTTT. It codes for CASSSGTFATNEKLFF.

This chain links TRBV7-9 with TRBJ1-1; D is undetermined. Germline CDR1 and CDR2: SEHNR and FQNEAQ (reference sequence). The ends were cut back, 6 bases at V and 0 bases at J, with 8 bases in the middle. The length of the CDR3 is 13 residues. The CDR3 loop reads CASRIGLNTEAFF. As DNA, the CDR3 is TGTGCCAGCAGAATCGGACTGAACACTGAAGCTTTCTTT.